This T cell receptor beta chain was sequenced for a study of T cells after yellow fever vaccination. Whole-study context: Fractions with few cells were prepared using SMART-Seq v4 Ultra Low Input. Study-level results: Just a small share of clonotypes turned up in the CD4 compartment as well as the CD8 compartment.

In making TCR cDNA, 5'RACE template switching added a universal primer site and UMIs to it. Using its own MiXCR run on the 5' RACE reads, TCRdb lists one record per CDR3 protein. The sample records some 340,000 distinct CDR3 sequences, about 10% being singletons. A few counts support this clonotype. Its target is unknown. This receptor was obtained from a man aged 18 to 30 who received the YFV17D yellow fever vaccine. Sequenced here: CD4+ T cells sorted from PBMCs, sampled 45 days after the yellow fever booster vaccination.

The CDR3 is CASSSETQNSPLHF. CDR3 nucleotide sequence: TGTGCCAGCAGTAGCGAGACACAGAATTCACCCCTCCACTTT. The V and J genes are TRBV2 and TRBJ1-6; D is uncertain. Per germline, CDR1 SNHLY and CDR2 FYNNEI. V gave up 5 bases and J gave up 7 bases, with 12 bases separating them. The CDR3 totals 14 residues.